These 28 T cell receptor beta chains were sequenced from one sample in a study of blood T cell repertoires in COVID-19. The repertoire was sequenced with immunoSEQ multiplex PCR; TCRdb's copy has only in-frame clones and lacks some. This table holds roughly 250,000 clones, 75% to 90% found once. The sequenced material came from PBMCs or T cells enriched from blood (not recorded which). These receptors came from a woman younger than 45 with acute COVID-19.

This clone appeared a few times. The chain carries TRBV28 and TRBJ1-4; 7 bases match TRBD1. Germline CDR1 reads MDHEN; CDR2 reads SYDVKM. The CDR3 totals 14 residues. The junction had 9 bases not matched to a gene; V was cut back by 9 bases and J by 5 bases. The CDR3 nucleotides are TGTGCCAGTAGTGGACAGGCAATCAATGAAAAACTGTTTTTT. Its protein is CASSGQAINEKLFF.

This clone was detected once. J is TRBJ1-1 and V is TRBV28; D uncertain. V was trimmed by 5 bases and J by 2 bases, leaving 9 bases between them. Per the germline V gene, CDR1 is MDHEN and CDR2 is SYDVKM. The CDR3 spans 13 residues. CDR3 sequence (DNA): TGTGCCAGCAGTATCCGGGAAAACACTGAAGCTTTCTTT. Translated, it gives CASSIRENTEAFF.

The V call is TRBV6-5, the J call TRBJ2-6; perhaps TRBD2 as D (6 bases). V was trimmed by 6 bases and J by 2 bases, leaving 11 bases between them. The V gene's germline CDR1 is MNHEY and CDR2 SVGAGI. The CDR3 length is 15 residues. This CDR3 reads CASRMEGAGANVLTF. CDR3 nucleotide sequence: TGTGCCAGCAGGATGGAGGGAGCTGGGGCCAACGTCCTGACTTTC.

The gene calls are TRBV28 and TRBJ2-7; D perhaps matches TRBD1 (7 bases). The V gene's germline CDR1 is MDHEN and CDR2 SYDVKM. The V gene lost 8 bases and the J gene lost 2 bases, with 16 bases spanning the gap. The CDR3 is made up of 14 amino acids. The CDR3 reads CASLARGDPYEQYF. In DNA, the CDR3 is TGTGCCAGCCTGGCCAGGGGGGACCCCTACGAGCAGTACTTC.

This chain links TRBV9 with TRBJ2-2; 8 bases are a match to TRBD1. The V and J ends lost 2 bases and 1 base, in that order; junction bases with no gene match: 4. CDR1 is SGDLS and CDR2 is YYNGEE in the germline V gene. CDR3 length: 16 amino acids. As DNA, the CDR3 is TGTGCCAGCAGCGTCAACAGGGGGAGGAACACCGGGGAGCTGTTTTTT. Its translation is CASSVNRGRNTGELFF.

The chain recombines TRBV7-8 with TRBJ2-1, with 13 bases fitting TRBD2. V lost 5 bases and J lost 11; bases outside the gene matches: 6. This CDR3 region has 14 residues. Germline CDR1 SGHVS, CDR2 FQNEAQ. Here the CDR3 reads CASSVPGLAGQQFF. The CDR3 DNA reads TGTGCCAGCAGCGTACCGGGACTAGCGGGACAGCAGTTCTTC.

V usage is TRBV7-8 and J usage is TRBJ2-3, with D possibly TRBD2 on 6 matching bases. The germline V gene has CDR1 SGHVS and CDR2 FQNEAQ. Trimming cost V 5 bases and J 1 base, with 19 bases left between them. The CDR3 loop spans 17 amino acids. CDR3 loop: CASSPRGGGSGTDTQYF. The CDR3 DNA follows: TGTGCCAGCAGCCCACGGGGCGGAGGGTCGGGCACAGATACGCAGTATTTT.

The chain uses TRBV28 and TRBJ2-2; TRBD2 aligns across 10 bases. The CDR3 is 15 amino acids. V was pared by 7 bases and J by 1 base, with 3 bases of the junction left unmatched. The germline V gene has CDR1 MDHEN and CDR2 SYDVKM. CDR3 DNA: TGTGCCAGCACATTAGCGGGGGGGAACACCGGGGAGCTGTTTTTT. This gives the protein CASTLAGGNTGELFF.

V usage is TRBV2 and J usage is TRBJ2-1; D is undetermined. This CDR3 region has 13 residues. The V gene's germline CDR1 is SNHLY and CDR2 FYNNEI. Trimming shortened V by 10 bases and J by 0 bases, and 10 bases separated the two germline ends. The CDR3 spells CAISTGSYNEQFF. The CDR3 DNA is TGTGCCATTTCGACTGGCTCCTACAATGAGCAGTTCTTC.

This chain joins TRBV2 and TRBJ1-1; D not resolved. V was trimmed by 8 bases and J by 1 base, leaving 11 bases between them. The CDR3 spans 13 residues. From germline, CDR1 is SNHLY and CDR2 FYNNEI. The DNA of the CDR3 is TGTGCCAGCGGACCCGGGAGGAACACTGAAGCTTTCTTT. This encodes CASGPGRNTEAFF.

The chain employs TRBV3-1 (or the pseudogene TRBV3-2) and TRBJ1-1; a weak D match, TRBD1 (6 bases). From germline, CDR1 is LGHDT and CDR2 YNNKEL (reference sequence). The V end lost 2 bases, the J end lost 3 bases, and 13 bases lay between the germline ends. The length of the CDR3 is 15 residues. The CDR3, as DNA: TGTGCCAGCAGCCAACTCGGGGAGGGGGACACTGAAGCTTTCTTT. Translated, it gives CASSQLGEGDTEAFF.

On this clone: The same CDR3 can be traced to other DNA sequences in this sample. The V call is TRBV2, the J call TRBJ2-7; D may be TRBD1 (5 bases). Deletions cut 6 bases from V and 3 bases from J, with 6 bases between. Germline V CDR1 and CDR2: SNHLY, FYNNEI. The CDR3 contains 11 residues. The CDR3 nucleotides read TGTGCCAGCAGCGACAGCTACGAGCAGTACTTC. Translated, it gives CASSDSYEQYF.

The chain joins TRBV9 to TRBJ2-3; unclear D gene. The CDR3 length is 14 residues. Germline CDR1 SGDLS, CDR2 YYNGEE. Deletions cut 0 bases from V and 2 bases from J, with 7 bases between. This CDR3 reads CASSVAGDTDTQYF. Here the CDR3 DNA reads TGTGCCAGCAGCGTAGCGGGTGACACAGATACGCAGTATTTT. The variable domain in full, completed from reference TRBV9 and TRBJ2-3, reads DSGVTQTPKHLITATGQRVTLRCSPRSGDLSVYWYQQSLDQGLQFLIQYYNGEERAKGNILERFSAQQFPDLHSELNLSSLELGDSALYFCASSVAGDTDTQYFGPGTRLTVL.

This chain joins TRBV6-2 or TRBV6-3 and TRBJ2-3; no definite D call. Germline loops: CDR1 MNHEY, CDR2 SVGEGT. This CDR3 contains 12 residues. V was shortened by 6 bases and J by 7 bases, with 11 bases between the two germline ends. The CDR3, as DNA: TGTGCCAGCAGCCCAGATAGCCATACGCAGTATTTT. It codes for CASSPDSHTQYF.

CDR3 bases: TGTGCCTGGGCCCGGGACAGGGGCGGTAACTATGGCTACACCTTC. Encoded protein: CAWARDRGGNYGYTF. J is TRBJ1-2 and V is TRBV30; the match to TRBD1 covers 10 bases. CDR1 GTSNPN and CDR2 SVGIG come from the germline V gene (reference sequence). The CDR3 is made up of 15 amino acids. After removal of 5 bases from V and 1 base from J, the junction contained 7 bases not matched to a gene.

The rearrangement links TRBV29-1 to TRBJ2-3; TRBD2 matches at 8 bases. This CDR3 is built from 15 residues. The germline gives CDR1 SQVTM, CDR2 ANQGSEA. V shed 4 bases, J shed 2 bases, and the junction held 8 bases outside the gene matches. In nucleotides, the CDR3 is TGCAGCGTTGTATTTCTAGCGGGCCTCACAGATACGCAGTATTTT. Translated: CSVVFLAGLTDTQYF.

The V call is TRBV19, the J call TRBJ1-6, with TRBD1 as a possible D gene (6 bases). Trimming cost V 9 bases and J 5 bases, with 14 bases left between them. The CDR3 contains 14 residues. CDR1 is LNHDA and CDR2 is SQIVND in the germline V gene (reference sequence). The CDR3 region is CASGQRSDNSPLHF. The DNA for the CDR3 is TGTGCCAGCGGACAGCGGTCGGATAATTCACCCCTCCACTTT.

The rearrangement joins TRBV5-1 to TRBJ2-7; possibly TRBD1 for D (5 bases). Germline CDR1 and CDR2: SGHRS and YFSETQ. The ends were cut back, 0 bases at V and 2 bases at J, with 12 bases in the middle. The CDR3 is 15 residues long. The CDR3 region has the DNA TGCGCCAGCAGCTTGGCCAGGGCGACCCCCTACGAGCAGTACTTC. As protein: CASSLARATPYEQYF.

The rearrangement links TRBV2 to TRBJ1-2, with D maybe TRBD1 (6 bases). The V and J ends lost 5 bases and 6 bases respectively, with 16 bases between them. CDR1 and CDR2 from the germline V gene are SNHLY and FYNNEI. The CDR3 runs to 14 residues. Written as DNA, the CDR3 is TGTGCCAGCAGTTCCGGGGAGGGGGTCGATGGCTACACCTTC. Translated: CASSSGEGVDGYTF. Full variable domain (missing parts from reference TRBV2 and TRBJ1-2): EPEVTQTPSHQVTQMGQEVILRCVPISNHLYFYWYRQILGQKVEFLVSFYNNEISEKSEIFDDQFSVERPDGSNFTLKIRSTKLEDSAMYFCASSSGEGVDGYTFGSGTRLTVV.

The J gene is TRBJ1-1, the V gene TRBV5-1; 7 bases agree with TRBD1. The junction had 11 bases not matched to a gene; V was cut back by 5 bases and J by 7 bases. Germline assignment: CDR1 SGHRS and CDR2 YFSETQ. This CDR3 region has 14 residues. The CDR3 reads CASSLSETGSEAFF. The CDR3 DNA reads as TGCGCCAGCAGTCTAAGCGAGACAGGGAGTGAAGCTTTCTTT.

The chain has TRBV5-4 and TRBJ2-5; 9 bases are a match to TRBD1. The CDR3 totals 17 residues. Germline V gene data show CDR1 as SGHNT and CDR2 as YYREEE (reference sequence). The junction had 15 bases not matched to a gene; V was cut back by 5 bases and J by 4 bases. The CDR3 region is CASSRFLTGGTSETQYF. DNA for the CDR3: TGTGCCAGCAGTAGATTTTTGACAGGGGGAACTTCAGAGACCCAGTACTTC.

In its sample, this clone was seen a few times. The CDR3 here is CASSEGGQGAGYGYTF. The CDR3 region has the DNA TGTGCCAGCAGTGAAGGGGGACAGGGGGCTGGCTATGGCTACACCTTC. The V gene is TRBV28, the J gene TRBJ1-2; 12 nucleotides agree with TRBD1. This CDR3 is built from 16 residues. With 5 bases clipped from V and 4 bases from J, the junction kept 8 bases outside the gene matches. CDR1 MDHEN and CDR2 SYDVKM come from the germline V gene.

This clone was detected only a few times. This chain uses TRBV5-4 with TRBJ2-2, with 8 bases aligning to TRBD2. The germline V gene has CDR1 SGHNT and CDR2 YYREEE (reference sequence). With V trimmed by 0 bases and J by 3 bases, 7 bases remained unmatched. The CDR3 loop spans 17 amino acids. CDR3 region: CASSLAIAGSDTGELFF. The CDR3 DNA reads as TGTGCCAGCAGCTTGGCGATAGCGGGATCGGACACCGGGGAGCTGTTTTTT.

This rearrangement joins TRBV5-1 to TRBJ1-3; 7 positions agree with TRBD1. Trimming removed 0 bases from V and 1 base from J; junction bases left unmatched: 1. Germline V CDR1 and CDR2: SGHRS, YFSETQ. This CDR3 spans 15 amino acids. The CDR3 coding sequence is TGCGCCAGCAGCTTGGCAGGGGGTTCTGGAAACACCATATATTTT. Its translation is CASSLAGGSGNTIYF.

The J gene is TRBJ2-3, the V gene TRBV5-1; 8 bases fit TRBD2. The CDR3 contains 17 residues. Germline V gene data show CDR1 as SGHRS and CDR2 as YFSETQ. J was trimmed by 0 bases and V by 1 base; bases with no gene match: 7. The CDR3 DNA sequence: TGCGCCAGCAGCTTGTATCCGGCTAGCGGGAGCACAGATACGCAGTATTTT. This gives the protein CASSLYPASGSTDTQYF.

This chain uses TRBV7-9 with TRBJ1-2; TRBD1 agrees at 11 bases. J gave up 7 bases and V 3 bases, and 1 base lay outside the gene matches. There are 13 residues in the CDR3. Germline V gives CDR1 SEHNR, CDR2 FQNEAQ (reference sequence). The CDR3 sequence: CASSFGQGAGYTF. The CDR3 nucleotides are TGTGCCAGCAGCTTTGGACAGGGGGCTGGCTACACCTTC.

In DNA form, the CDR3 reads TGTGCCAGCACCGACAGGGTGCGCCAAGAGACCCAGTACTTC. It codes for CASTDRVRQETQYF. The rearrangement links TRBV2 to TRBJ2-5; 7 bases agree with TRBD1. This CDR3 is built from 14 residues. With 7 bases clipped from V and 1 base from J, the junction kept 6 bases outside the gene matches. Germline CDR1 SNHLY, CDR2 FYNNEI. The variable domain in full, completed from reference TRBV2 and TRBJ2-5, reads EPEVTQTPSHQVTQMGQEVILRCVPISNHLYFYWYRQILGQKVEFLVSFYNNEISEKSEIFDDQFSVERPDGSNFTLKIRSTKLEDSAMYFCASTDRVRQETQYFGPGTRLLVL.

This chain links TRBV28 with TRBJ2-1, with TRBD2 as a possible D gene (6 bases). Trimming took 7 bases from V and 4 from J, leaving 14 bases between them. Germline CDR1 MDHEN, CDR2 SYDVKM. The CDR3 has 14 amino acids. In nucleotides, the CDR3 is TGTGCCAGCATTGACGGGAGTTCTTACAATGAGCAGTTCTTC. Protein: CASIDGSSYNEQFF. Full variable domain (outside the CDR3, taken from reference TRBV28 and TRBJ2-1): DVKVTQSSRYLVKRTGEKVFLECVQDMDHENMFWYRQDPGLGLRLIYFSYDVKMKEKGDIPEGYSVSREKKERFSLILESASTNQTSMYLCASIDGSSYNEQFFGPGTRLTVL.